This TCR beta chain was captured in a study of CD8 T cells in ankylosing spondylitis. Regarding the study as a whole: Disease-linked clones were reportedly significantly enriched in matched ankylosing spondylitis synovial fluid. Peripheral blood held disease-linked clones only at relatively low frequency, and these were CD8+.

From the 5' RACE reads, TCRdb called clonotypes with MiXCR, one entry per CDR3 protein. There are 350,000 or so distinct CDR3 sequences in the sample; about 14% occur only once, and about 1% lies in the top ten. The sample holds a few counts of this clonotype. The antigen is unknown. The CDR3 is 16 amino acids. Losses at the gene ends were 5 bases for V and 8 bases for J; bases not matched to a gene: 9. V is TRBV12-3 or TRBV12-4 and J is TRBJ2-3; 14 nucleotides align to TRBD2. The TCR was taken from a male donor with ankylosing spondylitis or in good health (not recorded which). Sequenced: blood, either unsorted or a sorted T cell fraction (not recorded which). In nucleotides, the CDR3 is TGTGCCAGCAGTGGATCCGGGACTAGCGGGGGACGTACGCAGTATTTT. It encodes CASSGSGTSGGRTQYF.